This TCR beta chain was profiled in a study of T cells in localized non-small cell lung cancer. Germline V CDR1 and CDR2: SGHDT, YYEEEE. The CDR3 is made up of 14 amino acids. V was cut by 2 bases and J by 3 bases, with 12 bases left in between. Study-level points and caveats: Sequencing covered just one tumor region, so heterogeneity cannot be ruled out. The highest T cell clonality was in uninvolved adjacent lung, above tumor.

A remark on this clone: Its specificity is not known.

The assay was immunoSEQ multiplex PCR, and TCRdb's table has in-frame clones only and misses some. Here the sample spans 30,000 to 40,000 clones, 88% being singletons. This chain connects TRBV5-6 to TRBJ2-7; tentative D call: TRBD1 (6 bases). The sample was peripheral blood, taken before any cancer treatment. This TCR derives from a woman between 35 and 70 years old with stage I lung adenocarcinoma. The CDR3 bases are TGTGCCAGCAGCTTAGGGGGTTCCCGCTACGAGCAGTACTTC. It translates to CASSLGGSRYEQYF.